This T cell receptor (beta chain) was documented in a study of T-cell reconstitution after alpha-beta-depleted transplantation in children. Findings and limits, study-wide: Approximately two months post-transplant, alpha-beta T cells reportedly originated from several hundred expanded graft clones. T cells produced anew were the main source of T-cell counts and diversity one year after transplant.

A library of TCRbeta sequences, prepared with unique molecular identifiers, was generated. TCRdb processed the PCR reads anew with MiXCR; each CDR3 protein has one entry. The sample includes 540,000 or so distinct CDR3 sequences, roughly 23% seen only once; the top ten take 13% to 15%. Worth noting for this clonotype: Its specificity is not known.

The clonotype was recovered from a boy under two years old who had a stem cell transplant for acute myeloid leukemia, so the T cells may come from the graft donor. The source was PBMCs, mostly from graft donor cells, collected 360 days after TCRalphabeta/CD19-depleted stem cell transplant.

The CDR3 sequence is CASGGLAGTDTQYF. The CDR3 DNA follows: TGTGCCAGCGGAGGGCTAGCGGGAACAGATACGCAGTATTTT. The chain is built from TRBV2 and TRBJ2-3; 9 bases match TRBD2. Per the germline V gene, CDR1 is SNHLY and CDR2 is FYNNEI. The CDR3 sequence is 14 residues long. Unmatched junction bases numbered 6, after V lost 8 bases and J lost 3 bases.